The present entry profiles one TCR beta chain with its context. The data were taken from a study of blood T cell repertoires in COVID-19. The CDR3 length is 16 residues. Trimming took 5 bases from V and 0 from J, leaving 16 bases between them. CDR1 and CDR2 (germline): MNHEY, SVGAGI. The method was immunoSEQ multiplex PCR; TCRdb's version includes in-frame clones alone and lacks a portion of them. The data contain about 130,000 clones, 70% to 85% of them singletons. The TCR originated in a man between 45 and 60 years old who had recovered from COVID-19. This chain links TRBV6-5 with TRBJ1-1; D ambiguous. The material sequenced was PBMCs or T cells enriched from blood (not recorded which). The CDR3 region is CASSNWVSSVNTEAFF. The DNA for the CDR3 is TGTGCCAGCAGTAACTGGGTCTCCAGCGTGAACACTGAAGCTTTCTTT.